Below are 30 T cell receptor beta chains sequenced from a single sample in a study of CD8 T cells in ankylosing spondylitis (dated by TCRdb to about 2017). Broad study findings and their caveats: Blood from ankylosing spondylitis patients appeared to be characterized by a TCR beta motif made up of several highly homologous amino acid variants.

Their antigens remain unidentified. Libraries came from 5' RACE. TCRdb names Illumina HiSeq 2500 as the instrument used. TCRdb reprocessed the public reads (quality trimming at Q25 with fastp, clone calling with MiXCR) and kept in-frame beta chains. Each record represents a unique CDR3 protein, reported with the most common genes and DNA among its rows. In all, the sample holds fewer than 550,000 distinct CDR3 sequences, and approximately 5% of those were seen once. The ten biggest clones cover approximately 3.5% of the sample. The specimen sequenced was blood, either unsorted or a sorted T cell fraction (not recorded which). The origin of the receptors is a male donor with ankylosing spondylitis.

This clonotype was recorded at least ten times. The chain employs TRBV20-1 and TRBJ2-3; possible D gene TRBD2, 5 bases. V lost 4 bases and J lost 4, with 12 bases in between. This CDR3 region has 13 residues. Germline values: CDR1 DFQATT, CDR2 SNEGSKA (reference sequence). The CDR3 loop reads CSAKSEGADTQYF. The DNA of the CDR3 is TGCAGTGCTAAGTCCGAGGGAGCAGATACGCAGTATTTT.

This clonotype occurred many times. This chain connects TRBV4-3 to TRBJ1-1; D ambiguous. This CDR3 contains 14 residues. V lost 0 bases and J 5 bases, leaving 10 bases between the germline ends. CDR1 and CDR2 from the germline V gene are LGHNA and YSLEER. The CDR3 nucleotides read TGCGCCAGCAGCCAAGATCTTTTGGGTACTGAAGCTTTCTTT. Translated, it gives CASSQDLLGTEAFF.

This clonotype has a count of ten or more. The chain links TRBV6-1 to TRBJ2-2, with D maybe TRBD2 (5 bases). Trimming shortened V by 8 bases and J by 4 bases, and 17 bases separated the two germline ends. The CDR3 sequence is 15 residues long. Germline V gives CDR1 MNHNS, CDR2 SASEGT. The CDR3 DNA reads TGTGCCAGCCAGTGGACGGGGTCAGCCACCGGGGAGCTGTTTTTT. Its translation: CASQWTGSATGELFF.

In its sample, this clonotype was seen many times. The rearrangement uses TRBV20-1 and TRBJ2-1; TRBD2 agrees at 7 bases. This CDR3 is 14 amino acids long. V trimming: 6 bases; J trimming: 0 bases; junction bases outside the gene matches: 5. The germline V gene encodes CDR1 DFQATT and CDR2 SNEGSKA (reference sequence). CDR3 in DNA: TGCAGTGCGGCAGCGGGAAACTCCTACAATGAGCAGTTCTTC. This sequence encodes CSAAAGNSYNEQFF.

This clonotype was observed at least ten times. V usage is TRBV20-1 and J usage is TRBJ2-1, with D possibly matching TRBD2 (6 bases). V lost 8 bases, J lost 3 bases, and 14 bases lay in between. Germline values: CDR1 DFQATT, CDR2 SNEGSKA (reference sequence). CDR3 length equals 13 residues. The CDR3 loop reads CSPWGGRYNEQFF. CDR3 coding DNA: TGCAGTCCATGGGGAGGTCGCTACAATGAGCAGTTCTTC.

This clonotype was picked up many times. The chain couples TRBV4-1 to TRBJ2-7; no reliable D call. Germline CDR1 and CDR2: MGHRA and YSYEKL. Trimming took off 3 bases at V and 3 bases at J, with 9 bases between the two ends. The CDR3 has 13 residues. In nucleotides, the CDR3 is TGCGCCAGCAGCCAGAGTCCTGGCTACGAGCAGTACTTC. It is translated as CASSQSPGYEQYF.

There are a few counts of this clonotype. The chain combines TRBV7-2 with TRBJ2-7; TRBD2 is a possible D gene (5 bases). Germline loops: CDR1 SGHTA, CDR2 FQGNSA. This CDR3 is 16 amino acids long. The V and J ends lost 0 bases and 0 bases respectively, with 12 bases between them. The CDR3 DNA sequence: TGTGCCAGCAGCTTAGCGTTATCCGGAGGCTCCTACGAGCAGTACTTC. Translated: CASSLALSGGSYEQYF.

At least ten counts were recorded for this clonotype. The V and J genes are TRBV27 and TRBJ2-7; D is perhaps TRBD1 or TRBD2 (5 bases each). Germline V gene sequence: CDR1 MNHEY, CDR2 SMNVEV (reference sequence). This CDR3 has 12 amino acids. The ends were cut back, 8 bases at V and 4 bases at J, with 12 bases in the middle. The CDR3 loop is CASGTWGYEQYF. CDR3 sequence (DNA): TGTGCCAGCGGTACGTGGGGGTACGAGCAGTACTTC.

This clonotype has more than one count but fewer than ten. The chain couples TRBV20-1 to TRBJ2-2; D not resolved. CDR1 and CDR2 from the germline V gene are DFQATT and SNEGSKA (reference sequence). The V end lost 5 bases, the J end lost 2 bases, and 15 bases lay between the germline ends. The CDR3 consists of 15 residues. The CDR3 here is CSAYSRAPNTGELFF. The CDR3 DNA follows: TGCAGTGCTTATTCTCGGGCCCCAAACACCGGGGAGCTGTTTTTT.

This clonotype was picked up many times. This sequence joins TRBV5-1 and TRBJ1-2; no clear D. The CDR3 covers 13 residues. CDR1 SGHRS and CDR2 YFSETQ come from the germline V gene. V was trimmed by 4 bases and J by 4 bases, leaving 11 bases between them. CDR3 region: CASSPADGYGYTF. As DNA, the CDR3 is TGCGCCAGCAGCCCGGCTGACGGCTATGGCTACACCTTC.

At least ten counts were recorded for this clonotype. The chain links TRBV4-2 to TRBJ2-2; 9 bases align to TRBD2. The CDR3 runs to 15 residues. Trimming at V came to 8 bases and at J to 3 bases, leaving 7 bases not matched to a gene. The germline CDR1 and CDR2 sequences are LGHNA and YNFKEQ. Here the CDR3 reads CASGRAGGHTGELFF. The CDR3 nucleotides are TGTGCCAGCGGCCGGGCGGGGGGGCACACCGGGGAGCTGTTTTTT.

This clonotype was observed at least ten times. The J gene is TRBJ2-4, the V gene TRBV12-3 or TRBV12-4, with TRBD2 matching over 11 bases. V dropped 4 bases and J dropped 7; count of bases not matched to a gene: 0. The CDR3 runs to 13 residues. Here the CDR3 DNA reads TGTGCCAGCAGTTCTAGCGGGGGGAACATTCAGTACTTC. Its protein product is CASSSSGGNIQYF.

This rearrangement joins TRBV18 to TRBJ1-5; TRBD1 matches 7 bases. The J segment lost 5 bases and the V segment lost 6 bases, leaving 13 bases of the junction unmatched. This CDR3 contains 16 residues. Germline V gene data show CDR1 as KGHSH and CDR2 as LQKENI. In DNA form, the CDR3 reads TGTGCCAGCTCTCCAGTTCTTTGGACAGGTGATCAGCCCCAGCATTTT. It encodes CASSPVLWTGDQPQHF.

There are many counts of this clonotype. The rearrangement joins TRBV7-2 to TRBJ1-1; perhaps TRBD1 as D (5 bases). The length of the CDR3 is 15 residues. Germline V gene sequence: CDR1 SGHTA, CDR2 FQGNSA. The V and J ends lost 5 bases and 4 bases respectively, with 17 bases between them. The DNA for the CDR3 is TGTGCCAGCAGCAGACTCCAGGGTTTGGCCACTGAAGCTTTCTTT. Translated: CASSRLQGLATEAFF.

This clonotype was observed many times. This chain links TRBV20-1 with TRBJ2-7, with 12 bases matching TRBD2. V shed 4 bases and J 7 bases; nucleotides not matched to a gene: 8. Germline V CDR1 and CDR2: DFQATT, SNEGSKA (reference sequence). CDR3 length equals 14 residues. CDR3 in DNA: TGCAGTGCTACAGGGACTAGCGGGTTACGGGAGCAGTACTTC. This encodes CSATGTSGLREQYF.

This clonotype has just a few counts. This chain connects TRBV28 to TRBJ2-1; D gene uncertain. Germline CDR1 is MDHEN and CDR2 is SYDVKM. The CDR3 covers 18 residues. With 5 bases removed from V and 0 bases from J, the gap between germline ends came to 20 bases. CDR3 bases: TGTGCCAGCAGTCGAGCCCCCAGAGCCGCGTTCTCCTACAATGAGCAGTTCTTC. As protein: CASSRAPRAAFSYNEQFF.

The table lists this clonotype with a few counts. The chain links TRBV20-1 to TRBJ2-1, with a weak D call TRBD2 (5 bases). The CDR3 covers 15 residues. Trimming cost V 6 bases and J 0 bases, with 15 bases left between them. The germline V gene has CDR1 DFQATT and CDR2 SNEGSKA (reference sequence). Written as DNA, the CDR3 is TGCAGTGCCCACAAACGGGGTTACTCCTACAATGAGCAGTTCTTC. The encoded protein is CSAHKRGYSYNEQFF.

In its sample, this clonotype was seen many times. The chain couples TRBV30 to TRBJ2-5, with D hard to call. The CDR3 loop spans 16 amino acids. V gave up 3 bases and J gave up 0 bases, with 17 bases separating them. Germline values: CDR1 GTSNPN, CDR2 SVGIG (reference sequence). For the CDR3, the DNA is TGTGCCTGGAGGCCCCGGCCTGGGCGGTACCAAGAGACCCAGTACTTC. As protein: CAWRPRPGRYQETQYF.

This clonotype was seen repeatedly, ten times or more. The chain is built from TRBV4-1 and TRBJ2-3; 10 nucleotides match TRBD2. V lost 4 bases to trimming and J lost 2 bases; unmatched junction nucleotides: 6. The V gene's germline CDR1 is MGHRA and CDR2 YSYEKL. The CDR3 extends over 16 amino acids. The CDR3 loop reads CASSLGLASYTDTQYF. Here the CDR3 DNA reads TGCGCCAGCAGCCTGGGACTAGCGAGCTACACAGATACGCAGTATTTT.

This clonotype was counted ten times or more. The rearrangement uses TRBV12-3 or TRBV12-4 and TRBJ1-3; the D is unclear. CDR3 length equals 14 residues. The ends were cut back, 6 bases at V and 0 bases at J, with 9 bases in the middle. CDR3: CASSIGSSGNTIYF. As DNA, the CDR3 is TGTGCCAGCAGCATAGGGAGCTCTGGAAACACCATATATTTT.

This clonotype was seen at least ten times. V and J are TRBV6-2 or TRBV6-3 and TRBJ2-2; tentatively, D is TRBD1 (5 bases). Germline CDR1 is MNHEY and CDR2 is SVGEGT. V dropped 7 bases and J dropped 0 bases, with 15 bases sitting between them. This CDR3 spans 16 amino acids. CDR3 bases: TGTGCCAGCATCGACAGAAGAGAGGCGAACACCGGGGAGCTGTTTTTT. It specifies CASIDRREANTGELFF.

This clonotype was picked up many times. J is TRBJ2-7 and V is TRBV4-1, with 7 bases identical to TRBD2. CDR3 size: 14 residues. Germline lookup yields CDR1 MGHRA and CDR2 YSYEKL. J gave up 4 bases and V 3 bases, and 6 bases lay outside the gene matches. CDR3: CASSHRGREYEQYF. CDR3 DNA: TGCGCCAGCAGCCACCGAGGGCGGGAGTACGAGCAGTACTTC.

The chain carries TRBV2 and TRBJ1-2; tentatively, D is TRBD1 (5 bases). This CDR3 comprises 18 residues. V was trimmed by 5 bases and J by 0 bases, leaving 22 bases between them. Per the germline V gene, CDR1 is SNHLY and CDR2 is FYNNEI. The CDR3 loop is CASSHLMTAGSSNYGYTF. In DNA, the CDR3 is TGTGCCAGCAGTCATCTGATGACAGCCGGGAGTTCTAACTATGGCTACACCTTC.

This clonotype was seen at least ten times. The V call is TRBV28, the J call TRBJ2-7; D is unresolved. Germline-derived CDR1 and CDR2 are MDHEN and SYDVKM. The CDR3 is 12 amino acids. V was pared by 5 bases and J by 9 bases, with 14 bases between. This chain's CDR3 is CASSPFGDAQYF. As DNA, the CDR3 is TGTGCCAGCAGTCCTTTTGGCGACGCGCAGTACTTC. The whole variable domain, filled in from reference TRBV28 and TRBJ2-7, reads DVKVTQSSRYLVKRTGEKVFLECVQDMDHENMFWYRQDPGLGLRLIYFSYDVKMKEKGDIPEGYSVSREKKERFSLILESASTNQTSMYLCASSPFGDAQYFGPGTRLTVT.

This clonotype came up many times. This chain connects TRBV7-2 to TRBJ2-1, with 13 bases aligning to TRBD2. This CDR3 has 15 residues. V shed 1 base, J shed 6 bases, and the junction held 0 bases outside the gene matches. CDR1 and CDR2 (germline): SGHTA, FQGNSA. CDR3 residues: CASSLGTSGSNEQFF. The CDR3 DNA sequence: TGTGCCAGCAGCTTAGGGACTAGCGGGAGCAATGAGCAGTTCTTC.

This clonotype was recorded at least ten times. The gene calls are TRBV25-1 and TRBJ1-1; D is possibly TRBD1 (5 bases). The CDR3 has 16 residues. Germline loops: CDR1 MGHDK, CDR2 SYGVNS. Trimming removed 4 bases at V and 1 base at J, with 16 bases between. The CDR3 DNA reads TGTGCCAGCAGTGGCCGGGGCGGAGGTTGGAACACTGAAGCTTTCTTT. Translation: CASSGRGGGWNTEAFF.

The table lists this clonotype with many counts. The chain is built from TRBV28 and TRBJ2-4; D is possibly TRBD2 (5 bases). The V gene lost 8 bases and the J gene lost 3 bases, with 17 bases spanning the gap. CDR1 and CDR2 from the germline V gene are MDHEN and SYDVKM. The CDR3 consists of 15 residues. The CDR3 DNA reads TGTGCCAGCGGAAGTTTCGGGGTCGACAAAAACATTCAGTACTTC. It encodes CASGSFGVDKNIQYF. The full variable domain, with the rest looked up from reference TRBV28 and TRBJ2-4, is DVKVTQSSRYLVKRTGEKVFLECVQDMDHENMFWYRQDPGLGLRLIYFSYDVKMKEKGDIPEGYSVSREKKERFSLILESASTNQTSMYLCASGSFGVDKNIQYFGAGTRLSVL.

This clonotype has ten or more counts. The chain is built from TRBV20-1 and TRBJ2-3, with D unclear. The germline V gene encodes CDR1 DFQATT and CDR2 SNEGSKA (reference sequence). The CDR3 covers 15 residues. V was shortened by 1 base and J by 0 bases, with 11 bases between the two germline ends. The CDR3 region is CSARVLGMSTDTQYF. CDR3 sequence (DNA): TGCAGTGCTAGAGTCCTCGGCATGAGCACAGATACGCAGTATTTT.

This clonotype was seen many times. The chain combines TRBV5-1 with TRBJ1-5; 9 positions match TRBD1. Germline loops: CDR1 SGHRS, CDR2 YFSETQ. Trimming cost V 2 bases and J 4 bases; bases outside gene matches: 7. This CDR3 is 16 amino acids long. The CDR3 sequence: CASSFGTGRENQPQHF. CDR3 nucleotides: TGCGCCAGCAGCTTTGGGACAGGGAGGGAAAATCAGCCCCAGCATTTT.

In its sample, this clonotype was seen many times. This chain links TRBV20-1 with TRBJ1-5; D unclear. Trimming shortened V by 3 bases and J by 4 bases, and 16 bases separated the two germline ends. Germline assignment: CDR1 DFQATT and CDR2 SNEGSKA (reference sequence). The CDR3 runs 15 residues. The CDR3 is CSASQDSHLNQPQHF. The CDR3 DNA reads TGCAGTGCTAGTCAGGACTCCCACTTGAATCAGCCCCAGCATTTT.